These T cell receptor beta chains were read from a single sample in a study of early T cells in non-severe SARS-CoV-2 infection. TCRdb re-analysed the 5' RACE reads in MiXCR, keeping a single row per CDR3 protein. The data show about 75,000 distinct CDR3 sequences, with 11% seen just once and 12% held by the top ten. This specimen consisted of whole blood, obtained at baseline. The receptors originated from an adult who was a healthcare worker with PCR-confirmed SARS-CoV-2 infection or an uninfected control (not recorded which). Each CDR3 is given with its conserved first and last residue. A D gene is named only where the DNA matches it firmly. Part of the rows lack a size; the others show once, few, many or a class for expanded clones.

J gene | D gene | clone size | V gene | CDR3 protein | CDR3 DNA
TRBJ2-4 | - | - | TRBV29-1 | CSVGNLAKNIQYF | TGCAGCGTGGGCAACCTAGCCAAAAACATTCAGTACTTC
TRBJ2-1 | - | many | TRBV11-1 | CASSPGGQKRNEQFF | TGTGCCAGCAGCCCCGGGGGGCAGAAGAGGAATGAGCAGTTCTTC
TRBJ1-5 | - | - | TRBV4-3 | CASSQDLGQSQHF | TGCGCCAGCAGCCAAGATCTGGGTCAGTCCCAGCATTTT
TRBJ2-2 | - | - | TRBV7-8 | CASQDGTGELFF | TGTGCCAGCCAAGATGGGACCGGGGAGCTGTTTTTT
TRBJ2-5 | TRBD2 | few | TRBV6-2/TRBV6-3 | CASRTSGTQETQYF | TGTGCCAGCCGGACTAGCGGGACACAAGAGACCCAGTACTTC
TRBJ2-5 | - | - | TRBV7-9 | CASSLAGGRYF | TGTGCCAGCAGCTTAGCGGGGGGCCGGTACTTC
TRBJ1-5 | TRBD1 | many | TRBV29-1 | CSVATGGRNQPQHF | TGCAGCGTTGCGACAGGGGGTCGCAATCAGCCCCAGCATTTT
TRBJ2-1 | TRBD2 | - | TRBV3-1 | CASSQVPLGSVGGGNEQFF | TGTGCCAGCAGCCAAGTGCCCCTCGGGAGCGTGGGGGGGGGAAATGAGCAGTTCTTC
TRBJ2-3 | TRBD2 | - | TRBV6-1 | CASSEGSGGVDTQYF | TGTGCCAGCAGTGAAGGGAGCGGGGGGGTGGATACGCAGTATTTT
TRBJ1-2 | - | many | TRBV7-9 | CASSFAGVGYGYTF | TGTGCCAGCAGCTTCGCAGGGGTTGGCTATGGCTACACCTTC
TRBJ1-1 | - | few | TRBV14 | CASSQGGWEAFF | TGTGCCAGCAGCCAAGGGGGTTGGGAAGCTTTCTTT
TRBJ1-5 | - | few | TRBV30 | CAWSGGTQPQHF | TGTGCCTGGAGTGGCGGGACGCAGCCCCAGCATTTT
TRBJ2-5 | TRBD1 | - | TRBV5-1 | CASSLGQGAVETQYF | TGCGCCAGCAGCCTAGGACAGGGGGCTGTTGAGACCCAGTACTTC
TRBJ1-2 | TRBD1 | few | TRBV5-4 | CASSSPGQGIGSYGYTF | TGTGCCAGCAGCTCACCCGGACAGGGTATTGGGAGCTATGGCTACACCTTC
TRBJ2-7 | TRBD2 | - | TRBV5-1 | CASSLGGLAGAIYEQYF | TGCGCCAGCAGCTTGGGTGGTCTAGCGGGGGCCATCTACGAGCAGTACTTC
TRBJ2-7 | TRBD2 | few | TRBV25-1 | CASTREGGPYEQYF | TGTGCCAGCACACGGGAGGGGGGCCCCTACGAGCAGTACTTC
TRBJ1-5 | - | - | TRBV7-8 | CASSSLGGYNQPQHF | TGTGCCAGCAGCTCCCTGGGAGGATACAATCAGCCCCAGCATTTT
TRBJ2-3 | - | few | TRBV30 | CAWSGGRADTQYF | TGTGCCTGGAGTGGGGGACGGGCGGATACGCAGTATTTT
TRBJ2-5 | - | - | TRBV12-3/TRBV12-4 | CASSLRRIQETQYF | TGTGCCAGCAGTTTAAGGAGAATTCAAGAGACCCAGTACTTC
TRBJ2-2 | TRBD1 | - | TRBV29-1 | CSGGQGANTGELFF | TGCAGCGGCGGACAGGGGGCGAACACCGGGGAGCTGTTTTTT
TRBJ2-1 | TRBD2 | many | TRBV28 | CASSRLPGLATNEQFF | TGTGCCAGCAGTCGACTACCGGGACTAGCGACGAATGAGCAGTTCTTC
TRBJ2-3 | - | - | TRBV7-2 | CAGSLVAGIDTQYF | TGTGCCGGCAGCTTAGTGGCAGGGATAGATACGCAGTATTTT
TRBJ2-3 | - | - | TRBV9 | CASSVSGTSIFTDTQYF | TGTGCCAGCAGCGTCTCCGGGACAAGCATTTTCACAGATACGCAGTATTTT
TRBJ1-1 | - | many | TRBV6-2/TRBV6-3 | CASTQRGGTEAFF | TGTGCCAGCACCCAAAGGGGGGGCACTGAAGCTTTCTTT
TRBJ2-3 | TRBD2 | - | TRBV6-2/TRBV6-3 | CASSPLAGDADTQYF | TGTGCCAGCAGTCCACTAGCGGGGGACGCAGATACGCAGTATTTT
TRBJ2-1 | - | few | TRBV7-2 | CATQSPPVSNNEQFF | TGTGCCACCCAGTCCCCCCCGGTATCGAACAATGAGCAGTTCTTC
TRBJ2-7 | - | - | TRBV29-1 | CSVESSYEQYF | TGCAGCGTTGAATCCTCCTACGAGCAGTACTTC
TRBJ1-1 | TRBD1 | few | TRBV10-2 | CASRDTGTGFTAEAFF | TGCGCCAGCAGAGATACCGGGACAGGTTTCACGGCTGAAGCTTTCTTT
TRBJ1-4 | TRBD1 | - | TRBV19 | CASTNRGTNEKLFF | TGTGCCAGTACAAACAGGGGAACTAATGAAAAACTGTTTTTT
TRBJ2-7 | TRBD1 | - | TRBV28 | CATSTTGQPYEQYF | TGTGCCACCTCGACAACGGGACAGCCCTACGAGCAGTACTTC
TRBJ2-1 | - | - | TRBV5-6 | CASSLDVRGLDHNEQFF | TGTGCCAGCAGCTTGGATGTCAGGGGCTTAGATCACAATGAGCAGTTCTTC
TRBJ1-6 | - | few | TRBV11-2 | CASSRGSSYNSPLHF | TGTGCCAGCAGCCGAGGGAGCTCCTATAATTCACCCCTCCACTTT
TRBJ1-2 | - | many | TRBV6-1 | CASTTWGPPYGYTF | TGTGCCAGCACCACCTGGGGGCCCCCCTATGGCTACACCTTC
TRBJ2-7 | - | few | TRBV6-2/TRBV6-3 | CASRWRDSGRVQYF | TGTGCCAGCAGATGGAGGGACAGTGGAAGAGTGCAGTACTTC
TRBJ2-3 | - | many | TRBV5-1 | CASSLNDRRDTQYF | TGCGCCAGCAGCTTAAACGACCGCCGCGATACGCAGTATTTT
TRBJ1-5 | - | - | TRBV29-1 | CSATGSNSNQPQHF | TGCAGCGCCACGGGGAGTAATAGCAATCAGCCCCAGCATTTT
TRBJ2-2 | - | many | TRBV12-3/TRBV12-4 | CASSLSANTGELFF | TGTGCCAGCAGTTTATCCGCGAACACCGGGGAGCTGTTTTTT
TRBJ1-5 | - | few | TRBV24-1 | CATSPRATPLGPQHF | TGTGCCACCAGCCCCCGGGCCACCCCCTTGGGGCCCCAGCATTTT
TRBJ1-1 | - | - | TRBV5-1 | CASSPALDTRMGTEAFF | TGCGCCAGCAGCCCGGCTCTGGACACCCGGATGGGCACTGAAGCTTTCTTT
TRBJ2-5 | TRBD2 | few | TRBV3-1 | CASSQGTSGPEETQYF | TGTGCCAGCAGCCAAGGGACTAGCGGGCCAGAGGAGACCCAGTACTTC
TRBJ1-1 | - | few | TRBV12-3/TRBV12-4 | CASSLRLPNTEAFF | TGTGCCAGCAGTTTACGGTTACCGAACACTGAAGCTTTCTTT
TRBJ2-1 | - | - | TRBV7-2 | CASSLGGWSSYNEQFF | TGTGCCAGCAGCTTAGGCGGGTGGAGCTCCTACAATGAGCAGTTCTTC
TRBJ1-3 | - | few | TRBV28 | CASSLVGIRTRGNTIYF | TGTGCCAGCAGTTTAGTGGGGATTAGGACCCGAGGAAACACCATATATTTT
TRBJ2-5 | - | - | TRBV16 | CASSPRGANQETQYF | TGTGCCAGCAGCCCCCGGGGGGCCAACCAAGAGACCCAGTACTTC
TRBJ2-3 | - | few | TRBV4-3 | CASSQGRLAGDTQYF | TGCGCCAGCAGCCAAGGGAGATTGGCGGGAGATACGCAGTATTTT
TRBJ2-5 | - | few | TRBV6-6 | CASSDNREETQYF | TGTGCCAGCAGTGACAACAGGGAAGAGACCCAGTACTTC
TRBJ1-3 | - | few | TRBV7-8 | CASSLSFGNTIYF | TGTGCCAGCAGCTTAAGTTTCGGAAACACCATATATTTT
TRBJ1-1 | - | few | TRBV7-9 | CASSLDLEAFF | TGTGCCAGCAGCCTGGACCTTGAAGCTTTCTTT
TRBJ2-1 | - | few | TRBV9 | CASSRRVSDEQFF | TGTGCCAGCAGCAGGCGCGTAAGTGATGAGCAGTTCTTC
TRBJ2-3 | TRBD2 | few | TRBV14 | CASSQRGARRTDTQYF | TGTGCCAGCAGCCAGCGGGGGGCCAGGCGCACAGATACGCAGTATTTT
TRBJ1-1 | TRBD1 | many | TRBV6-6 | CASRGTGNTEAFF | TGTGCCAGCAGAGGGACAGGGAACACTGAAGCTTTCTTT
TRBJ2-2 | TRBD1 | - | TRBV6-4 | CASSRQGDGTGELFF | TGTGCCAGCAGCCGACAGGGCGATGGCACCGGGGAGCTGTTTTTT
TRBJ1-2 | - | - | TRBV11-2 | CASSQDYSNYGYTF | TGTGCCAGCAGCCAGGACTACTCGAACTATGGCTACACCTTC
TRBJ1-5 | TRBD1 | - | TRBV28 | CASSRDRGRVTGNQPQHF | TGTGCCAGCAGCCGGGACAGGGGGCGAGTAACGGGCAATCAGCCCCAGCATTTT
TRBJ2-7 | - | - | TRBV6-2/TRBV6-3 | CASSLGLASDEQYF | TGTGCCAGCTCCCTCGGGTTAGCGTCTGACGAGCAGTACTTC
TRBJ1-5 | - | - | TRBV18 | CASSPGQTTGPQHF | TGTGCCAGCTCACCAGGACAGACCACAGGGCCCCAGCATTTT
TRBJ1-6 | - | - | TRBV6-1 | CASSERFNSPLHF | TGTGCCAGCAGTGAACGGTTTAATTCACCCCTCCACTTT
TRBJ1-1 | - | many | TRBV5-5 | CASSLTMAWNTEAFF | TGTGCCAGCAGCTTGACAATGGCGTGGAACACTGAAGCTTTCTTT
TRBJ2-2 | - | many | TRBV7-8 | CASSSGTNTGELFF | TGTGCCAGCAGTTCCGGGACGAACACCGGGGAGCTGTTTTTT
TRBJ1-2 | TRBD1 | - | TRBV10-3 | CAIRGQGAGKSDGYTF | TGTGCCATCCGGGGACAGGGGGCTGGGAAGTCTGATGGCTACACCTTC